This T cell receptor (beta chain) was observed in a study of CD8 T cells in ankylosing spondylitis. Findings and caveats of the study: Disease-linked clones reportedly showed significant enrichment in matched ankylosing spondylitis synovial fluid.

TCRdb re-called the 5' RACE reads through MiXCR, storing one row per CDR3 protein. The data contain some 150,000 distinct CDR3 sequences, around 42% of them singletons. The CDR3 covers 12 residues. Trimming took 5 bases from V and 3 from J, leaving 10 bases between them. Germline CDR1 and CDR2: SQVTM and ANQGSEA. In regard to this clonotype: Its specificity is unknown.

The genes are TRBV29-1 and TRBJ1-2; D possibly corresponds to TRBD1 (5 bases). This TCR came from a male donor with ankylosing spondylitis. The sequenced sample consisted of synovial fluid, either unsorted or a sorted T cell fraction (not recorded which). The CDR3 region has the DNA TGCAGCGTTTCCGGGACCCACTATGGCTACACCTTC. Translation: CSVSGTHYGYTF.